This T cell receptor (beta chain) was identified during a study of CD8 T cells in ankylosing spondylitis. This clonotype came up many times. MiXCR, applied by TCRdb to the 5' RACE reads, yields one record per CDR3 protein. Of fewer than 50,000 distinct CDR3 sequences listed, more than 9.5% were seen once; the top ten hold more than 1.3%. Trimming cost V 2 bases and J 6 bases, with 15 bases left between them. Germline lookup yields CDR1 SGHRS and CDR2 YFSETQ. This CDR3 has 14 residues. This clonotype was sampled from a male donor with ankylosing spondylitis or in good health (not recorded which). The J gene is TRBJ2-7, the V gene TRBV5-1; perhaps TRBD1 as D (5 bases). The specimen sequenced was blood, either unsorted or a sorted T cell fraction (not recorded which). In DNA, the CDR3 is TGCGCCAGCAGCTTAGGGGATCGGGTGAGCGAGCAGTACTTC. Its translation: CASSLGDRVSEQYF.